This record looks at one T cell receptor beta chain sequence and its context. At least ten counts were recorded for this clonotype. No cognate antigen has been identified for it. The record has no base qualities; no much larger clone is one base away. Sequencing took place on an Illumina NovaSeq 6000. TCRalpha and TCRbeta cDNA libraries were constructed by 5'RACE with constant-segment primers, with sample barcodes and unique molecular identifiers being introduced. RNA was extracted from every sample with Trizol reagent. Library amplification was performed in two PCR steps, and a second sample barcode and Illumina TruSeq adapters were introduced in the second step. Libraries were sequenced on an Illumina NovaSeq with 2 x 150 bp paired-end reads. The published analysis was carried out like this. With migec v1.2.7, reads were demultiplexed and then collapsed into UMI-guided consensus sequences. Using mixcr v2.1.11, UMI consensuses were aligned to TRA and TRB V and J templates and then assembled into clonotypes. A clonotype was counted as expanded or contracted only if both edgeR and NoisET called the change significant, with noise models trained on biological replicates. edgeR calls used a false discovery rate-adjusted p below 0.01 and a log2 fold-change threshold of 1. As an exploratory analysis of dynamics, max-normalized trajectories of the 1000 most abundant clonotypes were examined with PCA combined with hierarchical clustering. Each responding clone was given a CD4 or CD8 phenotype based on the CD4+ and CD8+ repertoires, which had been sequenced separately. The public reads were reprocessed in TCRdb via fastp at Q25 and MiXCR, keeping in-frame beta chains. Entries that share a CDR3 protein sequence are merged under the most common genes and DNA. The V and J calls shown here were made by TCRdb, not taken from the authors' results. Counted in this sample were approximately 13,000 distinct CDR3 sequences; about a sixth of them appeared once. The ten largest account for around three fifths of the sample.

The germline ends are 13 bases apart after V is trimmed by 0 bases and J by 5 bases. Its CDR3 holds 15 amino acids, cysteine through phenylalanine. Only the CDR3 DNA is retained, 45 bases long and in frame from the first base. From a lookup of the germline V gene (reference sequence), CDR1 and CDR2 are LNHNV and YYDKDF. These data originate in a study of T-cell memory formation after mild COVID-19 (dated by TCRdb to the early 2020s). Broadly, across the study: TCR sequence clusters from the two donors were largely donor specific. T-cell clones expanding and contracting after mild COVID-19 in a couple of donors were tracked by longitudinal TCRalpha and TCRbeta repertoire sequencing. The cohort comprised two young, previously healthy adult volunteers, one female and one male. Paper-wide results and their limitations: Contracting CD4+ clones appeared mostly in the CM and EM memory subsets, whereas CD8+ clones were enriched in EMRA. The study covered only a couple of mild cases, and larger cohorts including severe cases with pre-infection samples were considered necessary. Some responding clones were found in pre-infection memory, which suggests that pre-existing cross-reactive memory T cells took part in the SARS-CoV-2 response. SARS-CoV-2 specificity was not confirmed for the second-wave clones peaking on day 37. Balanced CD4/CD8 phenotypes were observed for clones contracting from day 15 to 85, whereas a bias towards CD4+ was observed for a second wave of clones expanding from day 15 to 37.

Ficoll-Paque density gradient centrifugation was the method used to isolate PBMCs. Sequencing was performed on PBMCs or a T cell subset sorted from them (not recorded which). This TCR was sampled from a man aged 18-30 years who had mild COVID-19 (a few samples of this study predate the infection). The sample titles of this study are shuffled in the database, so cell type and time point are left out; the donor was told from shared clones. Recombination connected TRBV15 to TRBJ1-1, with no confident D gene call. The CDR3 region reads CATSRDPGSGTEAFF. The nucleotide sequence is given as TGTGCCACCAGCAGAGATCCCGGGAGCGGAACTGAAGCTTTCTTT.